These T cell receptor beta chains were read from a single sample in a study of PD-L1 blockade in urothelial cancer. TCRdb keeps only in-frame clones here, not all; method: immunoSEQ multiplex PCR. The sample yields about 84,000 clones, about 80% seen once. The sequencing used PBMCs, collected around atezolizumab (anti-PD-L1) treatment. The receptors derive from a man aged 65 to 79 with urothelial cancer. Both conserved end residues are part of each CDR3. A D gene is named only where the DNA matches it firmly. Expanded clones are given a class, and other clones once, few, many or no size at all.

d_call,v_call,j_call,clone_size,cdr3_nt,cdr3_aa
TRBD2,TRBV30,TRBJ2-1,.,TGTGCCTGGGCTCTAGCGGGAGCGAACAATGAGCAGTTCTTC,CAWALAGANNEQFF
TRBD1,TRBV2,TRBJ2-7,.,TGTGCCAGTTTCCGGGACAGGACTAATTACGAGCAGTACTTC,CASFRDRTNYEQYF
.,TRBV6-5,TRBJ1-2,.,TGTGCCAGCAGTTACTCCCCGCAAGCGGGCTATGGCTACACCTTC,CASSYSPQAGYGYTF
.,TRBV7-6,TRBJ2-7,once,TGTGCCAGCGCGCGGGTGGTGAGGGGGTCCGAGCAGTACTTC,CASARVVRGSEQYF
TRBD1,TRBV12-5,TRBJ2-7,.,TGTGCTAGTGGTAGGACAGGGGCCATCTACGAGCAGTACTTC,CASGRTGAIYEQYF
.,TRBV7-8,TRBJ2-5,few,TGTGCCAGCAGCAATATTGCAGGCCAAGAGACCCAGTACTTC,CASSNIAGQETQYF
TRBD1,TRBV2,TRBJ1-1,.,TGTGCCAGCAGCCCGGACAGGGGGAACACTGAAGCTTTCTTT,CASSPDRGNTEAFF
.,TRBV6-5,TRBJ1-2,once,TGTGCCAGCAGGAGGGGCAGCGGGGGCTACACCTTC,CASRRGSGGYTF
TRBD1,TRBV2,TRBJ1-4,once,TGTGCCAGCAGGAGGGACAGGGGGACTAATGAAAAACTGTTTTTT,CASRRDRGTNEKLFF
TRBD1,TRBV6-5,TRBJ2-7,once,TGTGCCAGCAGCCAAGTTGGACAGGGGGTCCACGAGCAGTACTTC,CASSQVGQGVHEQYF
TRBD2,TRBV5-5,TRBJ2-7,.,TGTGCCAGCAGCTTGGGGGTAGCGGGAGGAATCGGGAGCTCCTACGAGCAGTACTTC,CASSLGVAGGIGSSYEQYF
.,TRBV2,TRBJ2-7,.,TGTGCCAGCAGTGAAGGCAGGCGCGACGAGCAGTACTTC,CASSEGRRDEQYF
.,TRBV6-1,TRBJ1-4,.,TGTGCCAGTACCGGGACTTTGAGGAGAGAAAAACTGTTTTTT,CASTGTLRREKLFF
.,TRBV7-2,TRBJ1-2,.,TGTGCCAGCAGCTTAGCGGCAGGGGACAATGGCTACACCTTC,CASSLAAGDNGYTF
TRBD2,TRBV5-4,TRBJ2-7,.,TGTGCCAGCAGCTTGCAACTAGCGGGTTCCTACGAGCAGTACTTC,CASSLQLAGSYEQYF
.,TRBV18,TRBJ1-3,.,TGTGCCAGCTCACCCGAGGGTGGAGGAAACACCATATATTTT,CASSPEGGGNTIYF
TRBD1,TRBV4-1,TRBJ1-2,once,TGCGCCAGCAGCTCTACAGGGGGAAATGGCTACACCTTC,CASSSTGGNGYTF
.,TRBV5-1,TRBJ2-7,few,TGCGCCAGCAGCTGGGGGGGCAGTCCTTCCTACGAGCAGTACTTC,CASSWGGSPSYEQYF
.,TRBV7-9,TRBJ2-7,.,TGTGCCAGCAGCTTAATTGTGGCAGGGGAAGGGGAGCAGTACTTC,CASSLIVAGEGEQYF
.,TRBV9,TRBJ2-4,.,TGTGCCAGCAGCGTAGGTGGTCAAGAGATAGCCAAAAACATTCAGTACTTC,CASSVGGQEIAKNIQYF
.,TRBV2,TRBJ2-7,few,TGTGCCAGCGAAGAGGAGACAGCATACGAGCAGTACTTC,CASEEETAYEQYF
TRBD2,TRBV5-1,TRBJ2-3,.,TGCGCCAGCAGTCCTGGGATAGCGGGGGCGGCAGATACGCAGTATTTT,CASSPGIAGAADTQYF
.,TRBV11-2,TRBJ2-2,.,TGTGCCAGCAAAATTATATTGAACACCGGGGAGCTGTTTTTT,CASKIILNTGELFF
.,TRBV2,TRBJ2-7,once,TGTGCCAGCAGAGCCCGCGGGGAATCTTACGAGCAGTACTTC,CASRARGESYEQYF
.,TRBV19,TRBJ1-6,.,TGTGCCAGTAATCGCCAGGGCTATAATTCACCCCTCCACTTT,CASNRQGYNSPLHF
.,TRBV6-1,TRBJ1-2,.,TGTGCCAGCAGTGAACGGGACTATGGCTACACCTTC,CASSERDYGYTF
.,TRBV30,TRBJ1-2,.,TGTGCCTGGAGTGTACTTAGGGGAAGGGATGGCTACACCTTC,CAWSVLRGRDGYTF
.,TRBV5-1,TRBJ1-2,few,TGCGCCAGCAGCTTGGAGACAGGCAGGGTCTATGGCTACACCTTC,CASSLETGRVYGYTF
.,TRBV7-9,TRBJ1-3,.,TGTGCCAGCAGCTTAGATGGCGGAAACACCATATATTTT,CASSLDGGNTIYF
.,TRBV6-6,TRBJ1-6,.,TGTGCCAGCACCACCGGACAATTTAATTCACCCCTCCACTTT,CASTTGQFNSPLHF
.,TRBV5-8,TRBJ2-2,once,TGTGCCAGCAGCTTGGGAAATAGGGGGATATCCGGGGAGCTGTTTTTT,CASSLGNRGISGELFF
TRBD1,TRBV30,TRBJ1-2,.,TGTGCCTGTGGACGGGACAGCTATGGCTACACCTTC,CACGRDSYGYTF
.,TRBV6-1,TRBJ1-6,.,TGTGCCAGCAGGGACAGTTATAATTCACCCCTCCACTTT,CASRDSYNSPLHF
.,TRBV5-1,TRBJ1-3,.,TGCGCCAGCAGCTTAGGCGGGACCGGAAACACCATATATTTT,CASSLGGTGNTIYF
.,TRBV7-9,TRBJ1-2,.,TGTGCCAGCAGCTTCGTTGCAGGGCTGACTGGCTACACCTTC,CASSFVAGLTGYTF
TRBD1,TRBV29-1,TRBJ2-5,once,TGCAGCGTCACTGGACAGGGGGCTCAGACCCAGTACTTC,CSVTGQGAQTQYF
TRBD1,TRBV27,TRBJ1-1,.,TGTGCCAGCACCCGGGACAGGGCTCTCAACACTGAAGCTTTCTTT,CASTRDRALNTEAFF
.,TRBV5-1,TRBJ2-5,.,TGCGCCAGCAGCGAGGAGGGAGAGACCCAGTACTTC,CASSEEGETQYF
.,TRBV7-3,TRBJ2-1,.,TGTGCCAGCAGCATAGACCCGGGCCCAGCGGACGAGCAGTTCTTC,CASSIDPGPADEQFF
TRBD1,TRBV14,TRBJ1-2,few,TGTGCCAGCAGCCAAGGGCAGGGGGACTATGGCTACACCTTC,CASSQGQGDYGYTF
.,TRBV20-1,TRBJ2-1,many,TGCAGTGCTAATCAGGGGAATGAGCAGTTCTTC,CSANQGNEQFF
.,TRBV5-1,TRBJ2-3,.,TGCGCCAGCAGTCCGGCGGGGGCCTCCCCCGACGGGTATTTT,CASSPAGASPDGYF
TRBD1,TRBV19,TRBJ1-2,.,TGTGCCAGTAGTGTAACAGGGACAGCGCACTATGGCTACACCTTC,CASSVTGTAHYGYTF
TRBD1,TRBV4-2,TRBJ2-2,.,TGTGCCAGCAGCCAAGATCAGGGGGCGGGGGAGCTGTTTTTT,CASSQDQGAGELFF
TRBD2,TRBV28,TRBJ2-2,.,TGTGCCAGCAGTTCCCTAGCGGGAATGGCCGGGGAGCTGTTTTTT,CASSSLAGMAGELFF
TRBD1,TRBV6-1,TRBJ2-7,.,TGTGCCAGCAGTCAAGAATGGGACAGGGACTACGAGCAGTACTTC,CASSQEWDRDYEQYF
TRBD2,TRBV7-9,TRBJ2-1,.,TGTGCCAGCAGCTTGGGAACTAGCGGGAGCGATGAGCAGTTCTTC,CASSLGTSGSDEQFF
TRBD2,TRBV10-3,TRBJ2-3,.,TGTGCCATAGCTGCAAGCGGGAGCCCAGATACGCAGTATTTT,CAIAASGSPDTQYF
TRBD1,TRBV29-1,TRBJ2-7,.,TGCAGCGCCCTAAAGGGACAGGGAGGCCACGAGCAGTACTTC,CSALKGQGGHEQYF
TRBD1,TRBV6-1,TRBJ1-1,many,TGTGCCAGCAGAAGACAGGGAGAAACTGAAGCTTTCTTT,CASRRQGETEAFF
TRBD1,TRBV28,TRBJ2-7,.,TGTGCCAGCAGTTTTCCCCACGGGACAGCCTACGAGCAGTACTTC,CASSFPHGTAYEQYF
TRBD2,TRBV7-8,TRBJ2-3,.,TGTGCCAGCAGCTTAGTGGCTAGCGGGATGAGGGATACGCAGTATTTT,CASSLVASGMRDTQYF
.,TRBV7-2,TRBJ1-1,.,TGTGCCAGCAGCTTTGAGGGCCTCGAGACTGAAGCTTTCTTT,CASSFEGLETEAFF